What follows describes a single TCR beta chain. The data derive from a study of blood T cell repertoires in COVID-19. The overall study: The United States, Italy and Spain supplied acute and convalescent COVID-19 samples. From T cells, B-cell-depleted T cells, or PBMCs came the material, which was cDNA or gDNA.

Germline V gene data show CDR1 as KGHDR and CDR2 as SFDVKD. The CDR3 extends over 13 amino acids. V shed 5 bases and J shed 7 bases, with 11 bases lying between them. Per the authors' pipeline: How many nucleated cells were present was estimated from reference gene primer amplification. Method: immunoSEQ multiplex PCR; TCRdb's copy keeps in-frame clones and lacks some. The DNA gave D and trimming, while V, J and clone size come from that table. The sample has 250,000 to 300,000 clones, over 65% seen once; the top ten hold 3% to 3.5%. This clonotype originated in a woman over 75 with acute or convalescent COVID-19. Sequencing input: peripheral blood. The gene calls are TRBV24-1 and TRBJ1-5; D might be TRBD1 (5 bases). CDR3 loop: CATSAGGWQPQHF. The CDR3 DNA reads TGTGCCACCAGTGCCGGGGGGTGGCAGCCCCAGCATTTT.